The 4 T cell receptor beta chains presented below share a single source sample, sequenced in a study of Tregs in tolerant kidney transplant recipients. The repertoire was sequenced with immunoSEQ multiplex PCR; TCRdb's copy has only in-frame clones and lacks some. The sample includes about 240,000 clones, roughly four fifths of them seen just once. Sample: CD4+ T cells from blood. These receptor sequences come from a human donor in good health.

The CDR3 region is CASSQDLRGPSGELFF. The CDR3 nucleotides are TGCGCCAGCAGCCAAGATCTTAGGGGGCCGAGCGGGGAGCTGTTTTTT. This chain uses TRBV4-1 with TRBJ2-2; 7 positions agree with TRBD1. Germline V gene data show CDR1 as MGHRA and CDR2 as YSYEKL. V lost 0 bases, J lost 7 bases, and 8 bases stayed unmatched. The CDR3 consists of 16 residues.

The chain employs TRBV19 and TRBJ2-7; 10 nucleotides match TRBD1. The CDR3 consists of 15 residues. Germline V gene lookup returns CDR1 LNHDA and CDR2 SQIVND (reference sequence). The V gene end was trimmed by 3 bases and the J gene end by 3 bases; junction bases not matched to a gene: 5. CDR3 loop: CASSIKGQGYYEQYF. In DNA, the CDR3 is TGTGCCAGTAGTATCAAGGGACAGGGGTACTACGAGCAGTACTTC. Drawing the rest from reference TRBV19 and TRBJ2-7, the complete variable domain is DGGITQSPKYLFRKEGQNVTLSCEQNLNHDAMYWYRQDPGQGLRLIYYSQIVNDFQKGDIAEGYSVSREKKESFPLTVTSAQKNPTAFYLCASSIKGQGYYEQYFGPGTRLTVT.

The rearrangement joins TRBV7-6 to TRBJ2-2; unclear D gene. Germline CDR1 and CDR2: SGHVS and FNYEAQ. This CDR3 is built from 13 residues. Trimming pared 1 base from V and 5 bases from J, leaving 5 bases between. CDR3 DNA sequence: TGTGCCAGCAGCTTAGTTACTACCGGGGAGCTGTTTTTT. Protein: CASSLVTTGELFF.

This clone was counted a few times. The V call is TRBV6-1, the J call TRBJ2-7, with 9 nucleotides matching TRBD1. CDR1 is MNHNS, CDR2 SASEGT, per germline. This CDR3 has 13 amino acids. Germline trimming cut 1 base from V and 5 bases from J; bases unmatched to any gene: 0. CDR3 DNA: TGTGCCAGCAGTGAAGGACAGGGGGACGAGCAGTACTTC. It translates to CASSEGQGDEQYF.